This T cell receptor beta chain was captured by sequencing in a study of patients and donors after allogeneic stem cell transplantation. MiXCR, applied by TCRdb to the RT-PCR reads, yields one record per CDR3 protein. Here the sample spans 900,000 to 1,000,000 distinct CDR3 sequences, approximately 19% being singletons. This CDR3 has 15 amino acids. V was clipped by 6 bases and J by 1 base; unmatched bases: 2. CDR1 is ENHRY and CDR2 is SYGVKD in the germline V gene. The chain employs TRBV10-3 and TRBJ2-3, with 12 bases fitting TRBD2. The sample consisted of blood, either unsorted or a sorted T cell fraction (not recorded which). The clonotype was recovered from a human donor who was either an allogeneic HSCT recipient or a stem cell or donor lymphocyte infusion donor (not recorded which). It is not recorded whose cells these are; they may come from a transplant donor. CDR3 DNA sequence: TGTGCCATCAGGACTAGCGGGGGAGGCACAGATACGCAGTATTTT. It is translated as CAIRTSGGGTDTQYF.